The clone carrying this T cell receptor (beta chain) came up once. The trim removed 3 bases at V and 4 bases at J, leaving 5 bases unmatched. The CDR3 consists of 14 residues. CDR1 is MNHEY and CDR2 is SVGAGI in the germline V gene. As originally analysed: Quantification of nucleated cells was approximated via reference gene primer amplification. Measured with immunoSEQ multiplex PCR; TCRdb has only the in-frame clones, and not every one. For V, J and clone size, that table is used; D and trimming come from the DNA. In the table there are about 330,000 clones, around 90% of which are singletons. The source of the sample is a study of blood T cell repertoires in COVID-19. At the level of the study: Some COVID-19 samples were acute and others convalescent; all came from the United States, Italy and Spain. Sources were T cells, B-cell-depleted T cells, or PBMCs; the material itself was cDNA or gDNA.

Seattle participants joined during active infection and were tracked over time. This sequence joins TRBV6-5 and TRBJ2-7; 8 bases match TRBD1. This clonotype was sampled from a man younger than 40 with COVID-19, enrolled during active disease. Input material: peripheral blood. The CDR3 reads CASSYFQGAYEQYF. DNA of the CDR3: TGTGCCAGCAGTTATTTTCAGGGGGCATACGAGCAGTACTTC.